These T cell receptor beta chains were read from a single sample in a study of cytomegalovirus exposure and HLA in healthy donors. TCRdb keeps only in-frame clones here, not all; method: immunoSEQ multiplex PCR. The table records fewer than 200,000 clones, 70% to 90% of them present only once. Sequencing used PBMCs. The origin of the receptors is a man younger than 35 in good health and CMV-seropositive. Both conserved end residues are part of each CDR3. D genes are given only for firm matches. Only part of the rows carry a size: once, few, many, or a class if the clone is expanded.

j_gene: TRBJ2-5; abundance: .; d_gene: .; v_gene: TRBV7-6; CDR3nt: TGTGCCAGCAGCTCCGCTGGGGCGCGGCAAGAGACCCAGTACTTC; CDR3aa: CASSSAGARQETQYF
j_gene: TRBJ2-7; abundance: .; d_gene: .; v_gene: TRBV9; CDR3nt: TGTGCCAGCAGCTCGGGGGACGGGCACTCCTACGAGCAGTACTTC; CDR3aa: CASSSGDGHSYEQYF
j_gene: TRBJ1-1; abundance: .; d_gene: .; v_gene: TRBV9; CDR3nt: TGTGCCAGCAGCACTCATGAAGGAGGCACTGAAGCTTTCTTT; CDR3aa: CASSTHEGGTEAFF
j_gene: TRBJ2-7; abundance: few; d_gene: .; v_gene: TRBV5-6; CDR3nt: TGTGCCAGCAGCTCGTCCTACGAGCAGTACTTC; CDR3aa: CASSSSYEQYF
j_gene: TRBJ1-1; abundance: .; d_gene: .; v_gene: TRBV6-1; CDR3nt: TGTGCCAGCAGTGAATCCGACTGGAACACTGAAGCTTTCTTT; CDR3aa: CASSESDWNTEAFF
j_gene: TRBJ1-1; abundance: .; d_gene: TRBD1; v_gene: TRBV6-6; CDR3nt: TGTGCCAGCAGTTCTACAGGGGGCACTGAAGCTTTCTTT; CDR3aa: CASSSTGGTEAFF
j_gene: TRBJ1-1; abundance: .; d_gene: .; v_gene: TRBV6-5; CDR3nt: TGTGCCAGCAGTTACTTCGAGGGTGTGGCTGAAGCTTTCTTT; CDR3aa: CASSYFEGVAEAFF
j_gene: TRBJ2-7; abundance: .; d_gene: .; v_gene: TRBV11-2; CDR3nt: TGTGCCAGCAGCTCGATACGGACATCCTCCTACGAGCAGTACTTC; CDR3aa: CASSSIRTSSYEQYF
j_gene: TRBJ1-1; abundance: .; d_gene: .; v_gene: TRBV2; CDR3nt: TGTGCCAGCAGTGACACGGTTGTGAACACTGAAGCTTTCTTT; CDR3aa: CASSDTVVNTEAFF
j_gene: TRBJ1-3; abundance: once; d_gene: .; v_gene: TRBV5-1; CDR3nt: TGCGCCAGCAGCCCAGGTGGTCAGTTCTCTGGAAACACCATATATTTT; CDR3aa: CASSPGGQFSGNTIYF
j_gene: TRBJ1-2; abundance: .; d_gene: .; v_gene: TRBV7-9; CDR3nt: TGTGCCAGCAGCTCAGGGGAGGGGAACTATGGCTACACCTTC; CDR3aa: CASSSGEGNYGYTF
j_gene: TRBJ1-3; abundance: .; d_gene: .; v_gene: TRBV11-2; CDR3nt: TGTGCCAGCAGCTTAGAGTACCCGGGCCGACAGCCTGGAAACACCATATATTTT; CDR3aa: CASSLEYPGRQPGNTIYF
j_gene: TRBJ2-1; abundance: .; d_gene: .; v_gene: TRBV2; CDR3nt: TGTGCCAGCAGCAGACGGACAGCGCCTTACAATGAGCAGTTCTTC; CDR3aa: CASSRRTAPYNEQFF
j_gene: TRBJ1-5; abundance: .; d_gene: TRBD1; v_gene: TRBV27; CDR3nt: TGTGCCAGCAGTTCCAGGGGGCAGAATCAGCCCCAGCATTTT; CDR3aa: CASSSRGQNQPQHF
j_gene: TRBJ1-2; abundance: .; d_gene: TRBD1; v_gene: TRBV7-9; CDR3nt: TGTGCCAGCAGCCCTGGTGGGACAGGGAGGTCTAACTATGGCTACACCTTC; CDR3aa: CASSPGGTGRSNYGYTF
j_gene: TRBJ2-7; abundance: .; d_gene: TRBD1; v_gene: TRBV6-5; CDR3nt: TGTGCCAGCAGTCAGGACAGGGAACCCTACGAGCAGTACTTC; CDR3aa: CASSQDREPYEQYF
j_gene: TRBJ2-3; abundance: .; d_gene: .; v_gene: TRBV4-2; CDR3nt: TGTGCCAGCAGCAGACAGGGGAGGGTGGACACAGATACGCAGTATTTT; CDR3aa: CASSRQGRVDTDTQYF
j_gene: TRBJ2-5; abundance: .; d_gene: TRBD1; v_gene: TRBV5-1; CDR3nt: TGCGCCAGCAGCAAGGGACAGGGGGATGCGACCCAGTACTTC; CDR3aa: CASSKGQGDATQYF
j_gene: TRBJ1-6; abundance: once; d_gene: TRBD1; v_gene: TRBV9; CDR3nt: TGTGCCAGCAGCGTAGGACAGGGAGGAACCTATAATTCACCCCTCCACTTT; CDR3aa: CASSVGQGGTYNSPLHF
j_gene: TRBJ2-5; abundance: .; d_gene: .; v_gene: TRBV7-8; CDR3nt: TGTGCCAGCAGCTTAGTCATGGGGGCCGGGGAGACCCAGTACTTC; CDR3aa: CASSLVMGAGETQYF
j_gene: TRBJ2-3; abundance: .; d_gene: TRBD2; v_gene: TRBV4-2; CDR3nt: TGTGCCAGCAGCCCGACTAGCGGGGGCACAGATACGCAGTATTTT; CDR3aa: CASSPTSGGTDTQYF
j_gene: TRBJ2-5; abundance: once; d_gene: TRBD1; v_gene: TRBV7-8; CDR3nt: TGTGCCAGCAGCATGATGGACAGGGGAGGAGAGACCCAGTACTTC; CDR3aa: CASSMMDRGGETQYF
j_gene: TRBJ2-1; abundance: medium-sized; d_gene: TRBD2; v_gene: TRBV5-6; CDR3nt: TGTGCCAGCAGCTTGGGGCTAGCGGGGGGGAATGAGCAGTTCTTC; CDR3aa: CASSLGLAGGNEQFF
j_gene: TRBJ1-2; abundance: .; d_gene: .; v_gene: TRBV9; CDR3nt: TGTGCCAGCAGCGTAGCGGTTTCTGGAGCCAACTATGGCTACACCTTC; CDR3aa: CASSVAVSGANYGYTF
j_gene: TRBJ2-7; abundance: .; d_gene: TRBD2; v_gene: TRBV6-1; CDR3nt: TGTGCCAGCAGCGTTAATAGCGGGGATTTTGTCGAGCAGTACTTC; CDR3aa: CASSVNSGDFVEQYF
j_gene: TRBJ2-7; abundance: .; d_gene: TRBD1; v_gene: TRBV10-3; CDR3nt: TGTGCCATCAGTGTCGGACAGGGGATCGGCGAGCAGTACTTC; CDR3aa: CAISVGQGIGEQYF
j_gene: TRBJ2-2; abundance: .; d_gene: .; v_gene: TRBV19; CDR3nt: TGTGCCAGCCAATTTCTTAACAGGGATGCCGGGGAGCTGTTTTTT; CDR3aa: CASQFLNRDAGELFF
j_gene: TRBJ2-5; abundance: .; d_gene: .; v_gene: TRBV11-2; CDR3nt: TGTGCCAGCAGCTTTTTTCTAGACGTGAGGCGTGAGCAGTACTTC; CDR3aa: CASSFFLDVRREQYF
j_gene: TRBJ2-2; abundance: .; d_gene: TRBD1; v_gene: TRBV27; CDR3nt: TGTGCCAGCAGAGCGGGACAGGGTATAGGAACCGGGGAGCTGTTTTTT; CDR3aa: CASRAGQGIGTGELFF